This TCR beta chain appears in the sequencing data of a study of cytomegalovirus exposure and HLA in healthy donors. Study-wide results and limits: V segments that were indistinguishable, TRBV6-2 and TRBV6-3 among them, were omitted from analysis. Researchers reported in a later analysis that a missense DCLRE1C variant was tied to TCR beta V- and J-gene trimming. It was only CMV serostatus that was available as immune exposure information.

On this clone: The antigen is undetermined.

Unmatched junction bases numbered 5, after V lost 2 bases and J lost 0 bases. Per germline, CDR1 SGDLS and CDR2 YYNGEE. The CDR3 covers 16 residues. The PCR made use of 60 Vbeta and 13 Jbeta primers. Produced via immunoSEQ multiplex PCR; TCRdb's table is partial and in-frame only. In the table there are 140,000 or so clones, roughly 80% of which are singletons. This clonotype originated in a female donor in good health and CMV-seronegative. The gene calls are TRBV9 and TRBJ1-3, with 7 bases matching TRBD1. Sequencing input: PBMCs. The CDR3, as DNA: TGTGCCAGCAGCGTTCGACAGGGTGGCTCTGGAAACACCATATATTTT. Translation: CASSVRQGGSGNTIYF.